These T cell receptor beta chains were read from a single sample in a study of T cell responses to AZD1222 COVID-19 vaccine. Measured with immunoSEQ multiplex PCR; TCRdb has only the in-frame clones, and not every one. The profile shows some 190,000 clones, 85% to 95% of them singletons. The sample consisted of peripheral blood, taken 28 days after the second AZD1222 dose. The source of these receptors is an adult who received the AZD1222 COVID-19 vaccine. The CDR3 runs from the conserved cysteine through the conserved F or W. Each record gives: D gene, J gene, V gene, clone size, CDR3 DNA, CDR3 protein. The D gene is left open where the match is weak. A clone size is listed for some rows: how often the clone was seen (once, few, many), or a class if it is expanded.

D gene: NA; J gene: TRBJ1-5; V gene: TRBV27; clone size: NA; CDR3 DNA: TGTGCCAGCAGTCGGGGGGGGGATCAGCCCCAGCATTTT; CDR3 protein: CASSRGGDQPQHF
D gene: NA; J gene: TRBJ2-7; V gene: TRBV5-4; clone size: NA; CDR3 DNA: TGTGCCAGCAGGGTGTGGGGCGTTATCTACGAGCAGTACTTC; CDR3 protein: CASRVWGVIYEQYF
D gene: TRBD1; J gene: TRBJ2-1; V gene: TRBV6-1; clone size: NA; CDR3 DNA: TGTGCCAGCAGTGTGATGGCGGGACAGGGGTTCAATGAGCAGTTCTTC; CDR3 protein: CASSVMAGQGFNEQFF
D gene: NA; J gene: TRBJ2-7; V gene: TRBV6-6; clone size: NA; CDR3 DNA: TGTGCCAGCACTCGCAGTCGGAATCTAGACCGTATCCTTCGGTACGAGCAGTACTTC; CDR3 protein: CASTRSRNLDRILRYEQYF
D gene: NA; J gene: TRBJ1-5; V gene: TRBV4-3; clone size: NA; CDR3 DNA: TGCGCCAGCAGCCAAGGGCTCGGCTATCAGCCCCAGCATTTT; CDR3 protein: CASSQGLGYQPQHF
D gene: TRBD2; J gene: TRBJ2-1; V gene: TRBV25-1; clone size: NA; CDR3 DNA: TGTGCCAGCAGTGAAGCCGGGACTAGCGGGAGGCCGCGAGAGTTCTTC; CDR3 protein: CASSEAGTSGRPREFF
D gene: TRBD1; J gene: TRBJ2-2; V gene: TRBV25-1; clone size: NA; CDR3 DNA: TGTGCCAGCAGTGACCCCAGTGGACAGGGGAGATCTGGGGAGCTGTTTTTT; CDR3 protein: CASSDPSGQGRSGELFF
D gene: TRBD2; J gene: TRBJ2-3; V gene: TRBV27; clone size: NA; CDR3 DNA: TGTGCCAGCAGTTATGCAACTAGCGGGAGAACAGATACGCAGTATTTT; CDR3 protein: CASSYATSGRTDTQYF
D gene: NA; J gene: TRBJ2-5; V gene: TRBV13; clone size: NA; CDR3 DNA: TGTGCCAGCAGCTGGACGGGATTCCAAGAGACCCAGTACTTC; CDR3 protein: CASSWTGFQETQYF
D gene: NA; J gene: TRBJ1-1; V gene: TRBV6-5; clone size: NA; CDR3 DNA: TGTGCCAGCATCCTGAGGGGGGCTATGGGCACTGAAGCTTTCTTT; CDR3 protein: CASILRGAMGTEAFF
D gene: TRBD1; J gene: TRBJ2-7; V gene: TRBV3-1/TRBV3-2; clone size: NA; CDR3 DNA: TGTGCCAGCAGCCAGACCTGGGACAGGGGGCGCGAGCAGTACTTC; CDR3 protein: CASSQTWDRGREQYF
D gene: NA; J gene: TRBJ1-3; V gene: TRBV4-3; clone size: NA; CDR3 DNA: TGCGCCAGCAGCCAAGATCCAGGGAGAAACACCATATATTTT; CDR3 protein: CASSQDPGRNTIYF
D gene: TRBD2; J gene: TRBJ2-3; V gene: TRBV5-4; clone size: NA; CDR3 DNA: TGTGCCAGCAGCTCACTAGCGGGGGGTGGGGATACGCAGTATTTT; CDR3 protein: CASSSLAGGGDTQYF
D gene: TRBD2; J gene: TRBJ2-1; V gene: TRBV7-8; clone size: NA; CDR3 DNA: TGTGCCAGCAGCCTCCTCGGGGGGGCCAGTCACAATGAGCAGTTCTTC; CDR3 protein: CASSLLGGASHNEQFF
D gene: TRBD2; J gene: TRBJ2-7; V gene: TRBV6-6; clone size: once; CDR3 DNA: TGTGCCAGCAGTTCGATGCCCAGCGGGAGGAACGAGCAGTACTTC; CDR3 protein: CASSSMPSGRNEQYF
D gene: NA; J gene: TRBJ2-3; V gene: TRBV7-9; clone size: NA; CDR3 DNA: TGTGCCAGCAGCTTAGCCATCACAGATACGCAGTATTTT; CDR3 protein: CASSLAITDTQYF